This T cell receptor (beta chain) was sequenced in a study of blood T cell repertoires in COVID-19. For the study at large: There were acute and convalescent COVID-19 samples, and they came from the United States, Italy and Spain.

Study processing details: Quantification of nucleated cells was approximated via reference gene primer amplification. Some clones are missing from TCRdb's copy, which holds only in-frame ones; the method was immunoSEQ multiplex PCR. V and J calls plus clone size are reproduced from that table; the DNA served to infer D and trimming. The sample consists of under 300,000 clones, about four fifths of them appearing once. The specimen sequenced was peripheral blood. The TCR was taken from a man in his fifties or sixties with acute or convalescent COVID-19.

CDR3 nucleotide sequence: TGTGCCACTCTAGCGGGAGGGCCCTCAGAGACCCAGTACTTC. Amino acid sequence: CATLAGGPSETQYF. The rearrangement uses TRBV10-3 and TRBJ2-5; 12 bases align to TRBD2. Germline trimming cut 10 bases from V and 4 bases from J; bases unmatched to any gene: 7. CDR3 length: 14 residues. Per germline, CDR1 ENHRY and CDR2 SYGVKD.